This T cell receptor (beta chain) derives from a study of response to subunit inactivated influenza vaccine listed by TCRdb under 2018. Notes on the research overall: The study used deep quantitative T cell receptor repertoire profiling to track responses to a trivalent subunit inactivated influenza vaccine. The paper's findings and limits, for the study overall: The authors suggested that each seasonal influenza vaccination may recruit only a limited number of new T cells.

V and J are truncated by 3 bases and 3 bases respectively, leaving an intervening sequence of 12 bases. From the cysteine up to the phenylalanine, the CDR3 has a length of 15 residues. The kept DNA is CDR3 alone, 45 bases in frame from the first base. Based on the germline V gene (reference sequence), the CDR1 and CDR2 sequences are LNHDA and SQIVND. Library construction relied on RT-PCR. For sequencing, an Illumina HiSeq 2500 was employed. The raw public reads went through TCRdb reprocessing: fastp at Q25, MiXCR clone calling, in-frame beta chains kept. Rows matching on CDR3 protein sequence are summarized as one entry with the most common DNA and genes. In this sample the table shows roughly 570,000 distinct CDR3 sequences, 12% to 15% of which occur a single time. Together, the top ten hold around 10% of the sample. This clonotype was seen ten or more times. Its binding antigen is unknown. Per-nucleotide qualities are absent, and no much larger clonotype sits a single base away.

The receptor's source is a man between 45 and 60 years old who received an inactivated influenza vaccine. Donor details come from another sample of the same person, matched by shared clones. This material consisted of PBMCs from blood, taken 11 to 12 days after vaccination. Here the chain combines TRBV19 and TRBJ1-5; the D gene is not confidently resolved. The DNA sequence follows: TGTGCCAGTAGTATTGGTAGGGAGTTCAATCAGCCCCAGCATTTT. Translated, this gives CASSIGREFNQPQHF.